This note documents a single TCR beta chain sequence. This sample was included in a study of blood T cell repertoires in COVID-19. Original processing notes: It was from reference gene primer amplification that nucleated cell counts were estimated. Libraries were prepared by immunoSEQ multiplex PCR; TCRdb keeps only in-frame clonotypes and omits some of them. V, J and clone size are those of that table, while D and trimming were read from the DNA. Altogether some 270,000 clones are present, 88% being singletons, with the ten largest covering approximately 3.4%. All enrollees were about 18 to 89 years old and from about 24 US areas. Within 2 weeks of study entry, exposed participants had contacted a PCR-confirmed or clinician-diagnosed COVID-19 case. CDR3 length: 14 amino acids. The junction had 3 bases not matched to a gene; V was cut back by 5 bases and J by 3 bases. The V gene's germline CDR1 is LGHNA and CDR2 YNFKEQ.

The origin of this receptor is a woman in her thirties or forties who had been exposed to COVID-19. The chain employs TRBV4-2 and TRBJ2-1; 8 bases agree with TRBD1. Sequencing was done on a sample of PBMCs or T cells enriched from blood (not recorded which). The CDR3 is CASSDTGGYNEQFF. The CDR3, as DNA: TGTGCCAGCAGCGATACAGGGGGCTACAATGAGCAGTTCTTC.